Listed below are T cell receptor beta chains from one sample, sequenced in a study of blood T cell repertoires in COVID-19. Assay used: immunoSEQ multiplex PCR; TCRdb lists only in-frame clones, some missing. The profile shows around 200,000 clones, over 70% of them singletons. What was sequenced was peripheral blood. The receptors stem from a woman between 50 and 59 years old with acute or convalescent COVID-19. Each CDR3 is given with its conserved first and last residue. A D gene is named only where the DNA matches it firmly. Only some rows state a clone size, as once, few, many or a class for expanded clones.

TRBV6-5	.	TRBJ2-7	TRBD2	CASSLGLAGYEQYF
TRBV28	.	TRBJ2-7	TRBD2	CASGTSGSFAYEQYF
TRBV2	.	TRBJ1-5	TRBD1	CASSGGQDNQPQHF
TRBV5-8	few	TRBJ2-3	.	CAIRRRTTVKGDTQYF
TRBV5-6	once	TRBJ1-2	TRBD1	CASSMGQGGGYGYTF
TRBV11-2	.	TRBJ1-1	TRBD1	CASSFPGTAPFF
TRBV28	.	TRBJ1-6	TRBD1	CASKRDRGQGSPLHF
TRBV19	few	TRBJ1-2	TRBD1	CASSIAAGTGKRAYGYTF
TRBV6-2/TRBV6-3	.	TRBJ2-4	TRBD2	CASSYGDGRAAKNIQYF
TRBV5-1	once	TRBJ1-3	TRBD1	CASSQGAGNTIYF
TRBV7-2	.	TRBJ1-2	TRBD1	CASRVQGGQGYTF
TRBV18	.	TRBJ1-6	.	CASSPRLTSTYNSPLHF
TRBV10-3	.	TRBJ2-5	.	CAISVGDSETQYF
TRBV11-2	.	TRBJ2-1	TRBD2	CASSRTPSGGGNEQFF
TRBV24-1	.	TRBJ2-1	.	CATSDGSPNEQFF
TRBV4-1	.	TRBJ2-7	TRBD1	CASSPSEGATYEQYF
TRBV15	few	TRBJ2-1	.	CATSERVLPGDEQFF
TRBV28	.	TRBJ2-7	TRBD2	CASSPLAASYEQYF
TRBV2	.	TRBJ2-2	.	CASSESRANTGELFF
TRBV5-4	.	TRBJ2-5	.	CASSSDSRQETQYF
TRBV5-1	.	TRBJ2-7	TRBD2	CASAPWDYGDEQYF
TRBV19	few	TRBJ1-4	.	CASSIVTRGSNEKLFF
TRBV5-4	once	TRBJ1-2	.	CASSPVRTEIYGYTF
TRBV11-2	.	TRBJ2-7	.	CASSRIPGQLYEQYF
TRBV28	.	TRBJ2-7	TRBD1	CASSPAGTGAYEQYF
TRBV9	.	TRBJ1-5	.	CASSPTGGMQPQHF
TRBV5-1	.	TRBJ2-1	TRBD1	CASSTGGIEQFF
TRBV6-1	.	TRBJ2-1	.	CASSEPGSTYNEQFF
TRBV5-1	.	TRBJ2-7	TRBD1	CASSLYPGTAEQYF
TRBV27	once	TRBJ1-6	.	CASSLIRASYNSPLHF
TRBV10-1	.	TRBJ1-4	TRBD1	CASPDREQKLQKLFF
TRBV12-3/TRBV12-4	.	TRBJ2-7	TRBD1	CATTPGQGYEQYF
TRBV24-1	.	TRBJ2-7	.	CATSDPGSPYEQYF
TRBV12-3/TRBV12-4	.	TRBJ1-1	TRBD1	CASSSQGAPEAFF
TRBV28	.	TRBJ1-2	TRBD1	CASSNRDRVDGYTF
TRBV27	.	TRBJ1-1	.	CASSQVGGMNTEAFF
TRBV28	once	TRBJ2-7	TRBD2	CASSLVRDYLYEQYF
TRBV5-1	.	TRBJ1-5	TRBD1	CASSLTGVGNQPQHF
TRBV4-2	.	TRBJ2-1	.	CASSQDRRQRGDEQFF
TRBV19	.	TRBJ1-5	.	CASSIGGSNQPQHF
TRBV5-1	.	TRBJ1-2	.	CASSLEGVQNYGYTF